This TCR beta chain was retrieved from a study of metastatic and nonmetastatic thyroid tumors. MiXCR was used by TCRdb to re-call the PCR reads. Seen here are tens of thousands of clones, approximately 22% observed once, and the top ten hold approximately 5.9%. Notes on the study in general: Significantly greater TCR beta diversity was reportedly found in malignant thyroid tumors than in benign nodules (in blood and tumor).

All patients were treatment-naive before thyroid surgery. Looked up from germline, CDR1 is MNHNS and CDR2 is SASEGT. With 5 bases clipped from V and 7 bases from J, the junction kept 9 bases outside the gene matches. The CDR3 consists of 14 residues. For this clone: Its antigen is not identified.

The source is a female donor with papillary thyroid cancer or a benign thyroid nodule (not recorded which). Some clones in this sample may be carry-over from other donors' samples. The sample comprised tumor tissue. This chain uses TRBV6-1 with TRBJ2-7; 9 bases match TRBD2. The CDR3 nucleotides read TGTGCCAGCAGTCGTGCGGGAGGGGCAGGGGAGCAGTACTTC. It translates to CASSRAGGAGEQYF.